This TCR beta chain was documented in a study of blood T cell repertoires in COVID-19. The CDR3 consists of 15 residues. Per the germline V gene, CDR1 is SGHKS and CDR2 is YYEKEE (reference sequence). The V gene end was trimmed by 4 bases and the J gene end by 5 bases; junction bases not matched to a gene: 7. Generated by immunoSEQ multiplex PCR, the TCRdb table keeps only in-frame clones and is missing some. The sample holds about 250,000 clones, roughly nine tenths seen once. The chain links TRBV5-5 to TRBJ2-7; TRBD2 agrees at 12 bases. The receptor's source is a woman between 35 and 50 years old who had recovered from COVID-19. Sequencing input: peripheral blood. The CDR3: CASSLLAGGPHEQYF. The CDR3 DNA sequence: TGTGCCAGCAGCCTACTAGCGGGGGGCCCCCACGAGCAGTACTTC.